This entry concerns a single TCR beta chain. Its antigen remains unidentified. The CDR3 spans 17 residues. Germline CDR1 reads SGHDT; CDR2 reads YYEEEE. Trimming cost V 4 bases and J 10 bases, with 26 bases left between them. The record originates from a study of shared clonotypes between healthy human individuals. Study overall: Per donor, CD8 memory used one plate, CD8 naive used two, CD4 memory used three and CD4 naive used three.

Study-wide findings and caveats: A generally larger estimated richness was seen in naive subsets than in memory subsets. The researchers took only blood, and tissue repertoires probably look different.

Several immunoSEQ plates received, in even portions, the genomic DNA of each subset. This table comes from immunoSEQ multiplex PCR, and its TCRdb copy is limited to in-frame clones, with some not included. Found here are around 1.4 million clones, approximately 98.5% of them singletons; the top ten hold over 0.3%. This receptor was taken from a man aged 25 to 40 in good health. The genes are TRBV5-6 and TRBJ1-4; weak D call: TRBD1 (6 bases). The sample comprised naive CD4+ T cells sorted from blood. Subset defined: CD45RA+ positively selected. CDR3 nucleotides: TGTGCCAGCAGCCAACGACAGGCCGGGGTCCTGTTCGGAAAACTGTTTTTT. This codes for CASSQRQAGVLFGKLFF.